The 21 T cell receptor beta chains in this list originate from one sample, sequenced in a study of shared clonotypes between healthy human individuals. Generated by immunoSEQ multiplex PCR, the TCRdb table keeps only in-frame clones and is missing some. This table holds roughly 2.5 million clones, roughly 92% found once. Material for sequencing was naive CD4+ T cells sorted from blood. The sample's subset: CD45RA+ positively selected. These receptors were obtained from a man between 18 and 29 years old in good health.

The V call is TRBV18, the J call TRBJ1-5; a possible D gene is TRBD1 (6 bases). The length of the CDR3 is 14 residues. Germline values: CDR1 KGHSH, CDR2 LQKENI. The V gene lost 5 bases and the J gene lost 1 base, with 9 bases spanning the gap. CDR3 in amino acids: CASSRGRSNQPQHF. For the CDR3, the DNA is TGTGCCAGCTCAAGGGGGAGGAGCAATCAGCCCCAGCATTTT.

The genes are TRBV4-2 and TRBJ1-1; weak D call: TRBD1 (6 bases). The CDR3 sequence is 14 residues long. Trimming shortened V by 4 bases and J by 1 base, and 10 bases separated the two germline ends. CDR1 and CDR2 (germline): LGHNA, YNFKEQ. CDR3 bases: TGTGCCAGCAGCCCGCGGGGGGCGAACACTGAAGCTTTCTTT. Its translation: CASSPRGANTEAFF.

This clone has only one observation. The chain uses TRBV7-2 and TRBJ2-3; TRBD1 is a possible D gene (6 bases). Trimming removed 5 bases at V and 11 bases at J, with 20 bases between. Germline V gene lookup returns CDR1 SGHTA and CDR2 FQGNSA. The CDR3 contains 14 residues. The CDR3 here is CASSGGLPSLEQYF. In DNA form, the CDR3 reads TGTGCCAGCAGCGGGGGCCTCCCGAGCTTGGAGCAGTATTTT.

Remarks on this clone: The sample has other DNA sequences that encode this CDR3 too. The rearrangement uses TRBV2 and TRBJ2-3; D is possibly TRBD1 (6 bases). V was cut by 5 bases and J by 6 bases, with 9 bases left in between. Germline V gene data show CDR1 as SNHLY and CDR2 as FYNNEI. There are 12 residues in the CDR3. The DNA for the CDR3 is TGTGCCAGCAGTAGGGGGACCGATACGCAGTATTTT. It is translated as CASSRGTDTQYF.

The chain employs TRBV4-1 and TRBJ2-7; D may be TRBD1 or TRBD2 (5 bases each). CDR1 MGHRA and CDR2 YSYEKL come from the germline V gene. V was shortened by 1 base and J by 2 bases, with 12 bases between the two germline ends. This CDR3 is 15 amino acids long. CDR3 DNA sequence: TGCGCCAGCAGCCAAGTCGGGGCCCTGGCCTACGAGCAGTACTTC. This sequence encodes CASSQVGALAYEQYF.

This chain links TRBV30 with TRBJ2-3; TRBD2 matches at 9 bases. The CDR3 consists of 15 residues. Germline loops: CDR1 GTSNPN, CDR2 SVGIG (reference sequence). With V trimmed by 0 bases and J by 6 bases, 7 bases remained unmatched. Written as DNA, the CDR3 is TGTGCCTGGAGTGTCCGGCGGGGGGGTGTGGATACGCAGTATTTT. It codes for CAWSVRRGGVDTQYF.

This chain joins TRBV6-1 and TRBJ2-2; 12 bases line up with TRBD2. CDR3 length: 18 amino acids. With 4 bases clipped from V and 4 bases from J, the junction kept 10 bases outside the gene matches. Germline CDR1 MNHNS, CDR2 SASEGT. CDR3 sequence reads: CASSASLAGGAGTGELFF. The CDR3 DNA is TGTGCCAGCAGTGCCTCTCTAGCGGGAGGGGCGGGCACCGGGGAGCTGTTTTTT.

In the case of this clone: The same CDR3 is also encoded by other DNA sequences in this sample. CDR3 sequence: CASSPAGAYNEQFF. CDR3 nucleotide sequence: TGTGCCAGCTCACCAGCTGGGGCCTACAATGAGCAGTTCTTC. The V and J genes are TRBV18 and TRBJ2-1; D not resolved. Germline CDR1 KGHSH, CDR2 LQKENI. The CDR3 loop spans 14 amino acids. With 2 bases removed from V and 2 bases from J, the gap between germline ends came to 7 bases.

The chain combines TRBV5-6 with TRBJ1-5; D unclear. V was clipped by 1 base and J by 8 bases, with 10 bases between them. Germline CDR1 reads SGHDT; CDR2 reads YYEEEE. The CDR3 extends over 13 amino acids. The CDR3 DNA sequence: TGTGCCAGCAGCTTGACCGCCGGAGAGCCCCAGCATTTT. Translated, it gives CASSLTAGEPQHF.

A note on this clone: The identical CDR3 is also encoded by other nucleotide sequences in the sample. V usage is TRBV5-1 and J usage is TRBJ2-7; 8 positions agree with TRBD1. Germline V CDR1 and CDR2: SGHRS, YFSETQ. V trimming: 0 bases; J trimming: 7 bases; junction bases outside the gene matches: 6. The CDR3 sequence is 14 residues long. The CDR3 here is CASSLGQGPGEQYF. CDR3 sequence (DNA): TGCGCCAGCAGCTTGGGACAGGGGCCTGGGGAGCAGTACTTC.

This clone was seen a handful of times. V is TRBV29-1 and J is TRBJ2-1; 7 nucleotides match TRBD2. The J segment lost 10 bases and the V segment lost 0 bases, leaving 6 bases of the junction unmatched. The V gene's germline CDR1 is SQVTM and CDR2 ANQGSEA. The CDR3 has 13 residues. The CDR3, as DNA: TGCAGCGTTGAAGAATCTAGCGGAAAAGAGCAGTTCTTC. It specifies CSVEESSGKEQFF.

CDR3 sequence (DNA): TGTGCCAGCAGCCAGCCCCTAGCGGGGGTCTACGAGCAGTACTTC. This gives the protein CASSQPLAGVYEQYF. The rearrangement uses TRBV11-2 and TRBJ2-7, with TRBD2 matching 10 bases. The CDR3 contains 15 residues. Germline-derived CDR1 and CDR2 are SGHAT and FQNNGV. V gave up 5 bases and J gave up 3 bases; unmatched junction bases: 7.

CDR3 DNA: TGTGCCAGCAGCTTGCAGGGAATCCACGAGCAGTACTTC. It yields the protein CASSLQGIHEQYF. This sequence joins TRBV5-4 and TRBJ2-7; a possible D gene is TRBD1 (5 bases). Between the trimmed V and J ends, which lost 1 base and 5 bases, there was a span of 10 bases. Germline V gives CDR1 SGHNT, CDR2 YYREEE (reference sequence). The CDR3 runs 13 residues.

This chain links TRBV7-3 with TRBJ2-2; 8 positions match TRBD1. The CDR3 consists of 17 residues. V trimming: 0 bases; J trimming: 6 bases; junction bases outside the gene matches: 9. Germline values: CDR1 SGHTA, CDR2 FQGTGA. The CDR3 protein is CASSLTGQGVSAGELFF. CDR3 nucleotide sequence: TGTGCCAGCAGCTTAACCGGACAGGGAGTCTCCGCCGGGGAGCTGTTTTTT.

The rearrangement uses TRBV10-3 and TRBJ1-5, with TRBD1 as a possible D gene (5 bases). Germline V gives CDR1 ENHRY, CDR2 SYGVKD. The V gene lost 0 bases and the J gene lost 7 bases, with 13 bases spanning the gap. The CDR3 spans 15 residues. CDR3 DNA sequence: TGTGCCATCAGTGAGTCGACGGGGCGAGGGCAGCCCCAGCATTTT. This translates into CAISESTGRGQPQHF.

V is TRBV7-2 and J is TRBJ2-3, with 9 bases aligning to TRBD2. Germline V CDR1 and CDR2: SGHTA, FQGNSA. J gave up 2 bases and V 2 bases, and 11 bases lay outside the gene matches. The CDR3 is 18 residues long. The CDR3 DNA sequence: TGTGCCAGCAGCTTACGGGGTCTAGCGGGACCAACCACAGATACGCAGTATTTT. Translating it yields CASSLRGLAGPTTDTQYF. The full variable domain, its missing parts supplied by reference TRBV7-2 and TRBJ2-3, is GAGVSQSPSNKVTEKGKDVELRCDPISGHTALYWYRQSLGQGLEFLIYFQGNSAPDKSGLPSDRFSAERTGGSVSTLTIQRTQQEDSAVYLCASSLRGLAGPTTDTQYFGPGTRLTVL.

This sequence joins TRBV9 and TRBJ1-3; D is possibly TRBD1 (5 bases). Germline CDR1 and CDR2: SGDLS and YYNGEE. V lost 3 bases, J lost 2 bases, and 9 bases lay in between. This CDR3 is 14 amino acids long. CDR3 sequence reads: CASSGGTAGNTIYF. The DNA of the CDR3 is TGTGCCAGCAGCGGAGGGACGGCTGGAAACACCATATATTTT.

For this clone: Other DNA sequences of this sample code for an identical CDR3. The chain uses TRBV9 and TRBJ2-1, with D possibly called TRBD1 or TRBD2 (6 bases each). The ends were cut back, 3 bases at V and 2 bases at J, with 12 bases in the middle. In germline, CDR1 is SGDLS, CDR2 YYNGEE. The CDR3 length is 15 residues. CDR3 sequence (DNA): TGTGCCAGCAGCGGGGGGCGGGGCCCCTACAATGAGCAGTTCTTC. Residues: CASSGGRGPYNEQFF.

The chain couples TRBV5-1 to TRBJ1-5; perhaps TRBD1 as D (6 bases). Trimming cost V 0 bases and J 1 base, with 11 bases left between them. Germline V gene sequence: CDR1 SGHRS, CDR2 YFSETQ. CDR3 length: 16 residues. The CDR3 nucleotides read TGCGCCAGCAGCTTGGCAGGGGCTTTCAGCAATCAGCCCCAGCATTTT. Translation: CASSLAGAFSNQPQHF.

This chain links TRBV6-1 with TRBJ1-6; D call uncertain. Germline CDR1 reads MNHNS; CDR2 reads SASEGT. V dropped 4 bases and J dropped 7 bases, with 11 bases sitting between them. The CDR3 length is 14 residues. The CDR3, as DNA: TGTGCCAGCAGTGGTGAGGTCCCAAATTCACCCCTCCACTTT. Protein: CASSGEVPNSPLHF.

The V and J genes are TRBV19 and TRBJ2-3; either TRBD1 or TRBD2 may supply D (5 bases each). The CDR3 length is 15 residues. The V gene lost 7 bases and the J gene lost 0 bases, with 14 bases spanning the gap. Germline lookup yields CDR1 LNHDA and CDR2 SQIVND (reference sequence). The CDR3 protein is CASTLGTVSTDTQYF. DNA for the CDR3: TGTGCCAGTACCCTTGGGACGGTTAGCACAGATACGCAGTATTTT.